This is a list of T cell receptor beta chains from one sample in a study of blood T cell repertoires in COVID-19. This table comes from immunoSEQ multiplex PCR, and its TCRdb copy is limited to in-frame clones, with some not included. This sample carries roughly 100,000 clones, 70% to 90% of them seen once, and the ten largest clones take approximately 2%. What was sequenced was peripheral blood. Receptors were obtained from a man over 45 with active COVID-19. The CDR3 runs from the conserved cysteine through the conserved F or W. A D gene is named only where the DNA matches it firmly. The listing skips clone size in some rows; elsewhere it reads once, few, many or a size class.

v_call	d_call	j_call	clone_size	cdr3_nt	cdr3_aa
TRBV5-6	.	TRBJ2-3	.	TGTGCCAGCAGCACGGGTCTCAGCACAGATACGCAGTATTTT	CASSTGLSTDTQYF
TRBV9	TRBD2	TRBJ2-4	.	TGTGCCAGCAGCGCCCTAGCGGGGGGGCCCAAAAACATTCAGTACTTC	CASSALAGGPKNIQYF
TRBV27	TRBD1	TRBJ2-7	.	TGTGCCAGCATCCTATTCCGCAGGACAGGGGGCGACGAGCAGTACTTC	CASILFRRTGGDEQYF
TRBV4-1	TRBD1	TRBJ1-3	.	TGCGCCAGCAGTGCCGGACAGGCTGGAAACACCATATATTTT	CASSAGQAGNTIYF
TRBV6-5	.	TRBJ2-7	.	TGTGCCAGCAGTTACTCTTACAGGGAGGGCCACGAGCAGTACTTC	CASSYSYREGHEQYF
TRBV7-8	.	TRBJ2-5	.	TGTGCCAGCAGCCAGGGGACTTCCAGGGGGGAGACCCAGTACTTC	CASSQGTSRGETQYF
TRBV19	TRBD1	TRBJ1-2	few	TGTGCCAGCATACGGCGGGACAGGCCTAACTATGGCTACACCTTC	CASIRRDRPNYGYTF
TRBV4-2	.	TRBJ2-1	.	TGTGCCAGCAGCCAGCAACCGACACCCTCCTACAATGAGCAGTTCTTC	CASSQQPTPSYNEQFF
TRBV4-3	.	TRBJ2-5	.	TGCGCCAGCAGCCAAGATACCAGGGCAGAGACCCAGTACTTC	CASSQDTRAETQYF
TRBV7-2	.	TRBJ2-5	.	TGTGCCAGCAGCGCCATTCGTCCGGGCGGGGAGACCCAGTACTTC	CASSAIRPGGETQYF
TRBV11-2	.	TRBJ1-2	.	TGTGCCAGCAGCTCTAGGACACCCGCCTATGGCTACACCTTC	CASSSRTPAYGYTF
TRBV29-1	.	TRBJ1-2	.	TGCAGCGTTCTTGGGGGCCTACGGGGAGAATATGGCTACACCTTC	CSVLGGLRGEYGYTF
TRBV4-1	TRBD1	TRBJ1-4	.	TGCGCCAGCAGCCAAGGGAGAGGGACAGAGAATGAAAAACTGTTTTTT	CASSQGRGTENEKLFF
TRBV5-1	TRBD2	TRBJ2-1	.	TGCGCCAGCAGCTTGGGACCCCTAGCGGGGGGGATTTACAATGAGCAGTTCTTC	CASSLGPLAGGIYNEQFF
TRBV7-2	.	TRBJ2-5	.	TGTGCCAGCAGCTTAGGCACTAAGGCCCAGTACTTC	CASSLGTKAQYF
TRBV5-1	.	TRBJ1-1	.	TGCGCCAGCAACGTACAGGGCGGAGGGAACACTGAAGCTTTCTTT	CASNVQGGGNTEAFF
TRBV5-1	TRBD1	TRBJ2-3	.	TGCGCCAGCAGCCCTGGACAGGGGATGCCAGATACGCAGTATTTT	CASSPGQGMPDTQYF
TRBV2	.	TRBJ1-5	few	TGTGCCAGCAGTGTGGCACAGAATTATTATAGCAATCAGCCCCAGCATTTT	CASSVAQNYYSNQPQHF
TRBV30	.	TRBJ1-5	.	TGTGCCTGGAGTACTAGGGAGAATCAGCCCCAGCATTTT	CAWSTRENQPQHF
TRBV5-4	.	TRBJ2-1	.	TGTGCCAGCAGCTTGGAGGCAACTACCAATGAGCAGTTCTTC	CASSLEATTNEQFF
TRBV5-1	TRBD1	TRBJ2-5	.	TGCGCCAGCGTACCTACAGGGGGTAGGGTCCAGTACTTC	CASVPTGGRVQYF
TRBV7-2	.	TRBJ1-6	.	TGTGCCAGCAGCTTAGGGAGCGGAGTAGGGTCACCCCTCCACTTT	CASSLGSGVGSPLHF
TRBV14	TRBD1	TRBJ2-7	.	TGTGCCAGCAGCCCCTATGGGACAGGGCCCTACGAGCAGTACTTC	CASSPYGTGPYEQYF
TRBV3-1/TRBV3-2	.	TRBJ2-5	.	TGTGCCAGCAGCCTTTCAAGGGGGACAGAGACCCAGTACTTC	CASSLSRGTETQYF
TRBV2	TRBD1	TRBJ1-2	.	TGTGCCAGCAGTGCGTCATATACAGGGGGCAATGGCTACACCTTC	CASSASYTGGNGYTF
TRBV7-6	TRBD1	TRBJ2-2	.	TGTGCCAGCAGCTTAGGTCCAGGGGGCATCGACGCCGGGGAGCTGTTTTTT	CASSLGPGGIDAGELFF
TRBV2	TRBD2	TRBJ2-1	.	TGTGCCAGCAGCGTAGCGGGGGAACTCTACAATGAGCAGTTCTTC	CASSVAGELYNEQFF
TRBV6-5	.	TRBJ2-5	.	TGTGCCAGCTCCGTACAGGGCGGCAGACAAGAGACCCAGTACTTC	CASSVQGGRQETQYF
TRBV15	.	TRBJ1-2	.	TGTGCCACCAGCAGCAAACTACAGGGTTCCGCCGGCTACACCTTC	CATSSKLQGSAGYTF
TRBV6-6	.	TRBJ1-1	.	TGTGCCAGCAGTTACTCGGGTCCGGGCACTGAAGCTTTCTTT	CASSYSGPGTEAFF
TRBV18	.	TRBJ2-3	.	TGTGCCAGCTCACCAGGTAGCGGAGGGCCAGATACGCAGTATTTT	CASSPGSGGPDTQYF
TRBV6-5	.	TRBJ2-7	.	TGTGCCAGCAGGGGCCTCAGACAAGCCTACGAGCAGTACTTC	CASRGLRQAYEQYF
TRBV9	TRBD2	TRBJ2-3	.	TGTGCCAGCAGCGTAGAAAGCGGGGGGGTCTTAGATACGCAGTATTTT	CASSVESGGVLDTQYF
TRBV6-5	TRBD2	TRBJ2-7	.	TGTGCCAGCAACCCCCCCGGGGGGGCGAGAGAGCAGTACTTC	CASNPPGGAREQYF
TRBV7-6	.	TRBJ1-4	.	TGTGCCAGCAGCTTTCCCAACCTGGGAGCAACTAATGAAAAACTGTTTTTT	CASSFPNLGATNEKLFF
TRBV19	.	TRBJ2-3	.	TGTGCCAGTAGTCCCCTGGGCGGGGCCTTAAGGGATACGCAGTATTTT	CASSPLGGALRDTQYF
TRBV19	.	TRBJ2-7	.	TGTGCCAGTAGTATAACTAGACTTTCCTACGAGCAGTACTTC	CASSITRLSYEQYF
TRBV6-4	.	TRBJ2-1	.	TGTGCCAGCAGTTCAGACGGGAGCTCCTACAATGAGCAGTTCTTC	CASSSDGSSYNEQFF
TRBV9	TRBD1	TRBJ1-1	.	TGTGCCAGCAGCGTATCCCCGGACAGGCGCGCTTTCTTT	CASSVSPDRRAFF
TRBV21-1	.	TRBJ2-7	.	TGTGCCAGCAGCGGAGGCCTGACAGGGTGGTACGAGCAGTACTTC	CASSGGLTGWYEQYF
TRBV5-1	.	TRBJ1-2	.	TGCGCCAGCAGTTCTCTCCAGAACTATGGCTACACCTTC	CASSSLQNYGYTF
TRBV6-2/TRBV6-3	.	TRBJ1-1	.	TGTGCCAGCAGTCGCGGGGGGAACACTGAAGCTTTCTTT	CASSRGGNTEAFF
TRBV12-5	TRBD1	TRBJ2-7	.	TGTGCTAGTGGTTTGGTACTCGGGACAGGGGCCAACGAGCAGTACTTC	CASGLVLGTGANEQYF
TRBV5-1	.	TRBJ2-2	.	TGCGCCAGCAGCTCCATCGCAGGGGACACCGGGGAGCTGTTTTTT	CASSSIAGDTGELFF
TRBV9	.	TRBJ1-3	.	TGTGCCAGCAGCGTAGGGGAGATCTCTGGAAACACCATATATTTT	CASSVGEISGNTIYF
TRBV25-1	TRBD2	TRBJ2-1	.	TGTGCCAGCAGTGGATGGACTAGCGGGGGCCCCAATGAGCAGTTCTTC	CASSGWTSGGPNEQFF
TRBV4-2	.	TRBJ2-3	.	TGTGCCAGCAGCCAAGAAGGAAGCGCAGATACGCAGTATTTT	CASSQEGSADTQYF
TRBV4-2	TRBD1	TRBJ1-2	.	TGTGCCAGCAGCCAAGATCTCGCCAGGGGGGTGGGCTACACCTTC	CASSQDLARGVGYTF
TRBV19	TRBD1	TRBJ1-5	.	TGTGCCAGTCGGGACAGGGGGAATCAGCCCCAGCATTTT	CASRDRGNQPQHF